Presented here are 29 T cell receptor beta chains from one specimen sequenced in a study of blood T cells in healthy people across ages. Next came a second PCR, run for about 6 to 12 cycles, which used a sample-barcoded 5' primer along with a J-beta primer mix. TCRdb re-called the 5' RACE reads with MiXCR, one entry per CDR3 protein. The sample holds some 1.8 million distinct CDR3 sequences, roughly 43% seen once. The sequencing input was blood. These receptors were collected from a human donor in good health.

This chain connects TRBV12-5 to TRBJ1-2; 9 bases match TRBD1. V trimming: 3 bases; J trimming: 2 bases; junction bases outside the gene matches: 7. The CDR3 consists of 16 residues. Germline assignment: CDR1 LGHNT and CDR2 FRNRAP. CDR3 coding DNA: TGTGCTAGTGGTTTTGTGGACAGGGGAGAGAACTATGGCTACACCTTC. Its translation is CASGFVDRGENYGYTF. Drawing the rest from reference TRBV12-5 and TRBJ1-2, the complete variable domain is DARVTQTPRHKVTEMGQEVTMRCQPILGHNTVFWYRQTMMQGLELLAYFRNRAPLDDSGMPKDRFSAEMPDATLATLKIQPSEPRDSAVYFCASGFVDRGENYGYTFGSGTRLTVV.

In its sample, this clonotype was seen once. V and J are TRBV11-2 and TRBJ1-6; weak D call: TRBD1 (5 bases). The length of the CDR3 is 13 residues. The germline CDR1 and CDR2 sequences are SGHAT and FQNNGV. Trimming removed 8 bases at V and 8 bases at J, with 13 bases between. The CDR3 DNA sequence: TGTGCCAGCGCAGGGAACTGGGATTCACCCCTCCACTTT. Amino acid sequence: CASAGNWDSPLHF.

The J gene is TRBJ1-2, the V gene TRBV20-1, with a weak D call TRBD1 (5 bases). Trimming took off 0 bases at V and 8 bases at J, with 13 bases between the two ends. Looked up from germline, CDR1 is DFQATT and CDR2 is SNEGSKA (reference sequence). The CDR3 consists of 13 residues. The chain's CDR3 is CSARDPGRQGYTF. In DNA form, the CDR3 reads TGCAGTGCTAGAGATCCAGGGCGGCAGGGCTACACCTTC.

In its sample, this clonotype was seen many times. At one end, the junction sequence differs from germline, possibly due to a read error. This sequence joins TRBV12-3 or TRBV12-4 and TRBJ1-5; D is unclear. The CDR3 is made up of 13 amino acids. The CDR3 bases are TGCGCCAGCAGCCCCGGACGGAATCAGCCCCAGCATTTT. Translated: CASSPGRNQPQHF.

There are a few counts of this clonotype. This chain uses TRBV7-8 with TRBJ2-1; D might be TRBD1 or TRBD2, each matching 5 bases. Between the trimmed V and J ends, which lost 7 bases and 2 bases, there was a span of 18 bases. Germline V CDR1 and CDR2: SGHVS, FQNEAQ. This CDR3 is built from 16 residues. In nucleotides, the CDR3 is TGTGCCAGCACCAGAGATCGGGACCGACCCTACAATGAGCAGTTCTTC. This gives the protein CASTRDRDRPYNEQFF.

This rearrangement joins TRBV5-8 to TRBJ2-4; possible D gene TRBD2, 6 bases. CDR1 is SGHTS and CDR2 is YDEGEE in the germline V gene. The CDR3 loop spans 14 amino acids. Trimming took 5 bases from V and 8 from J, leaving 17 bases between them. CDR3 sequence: CASRAGTTGDIQYF. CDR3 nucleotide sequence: TGTGCCAGCAGAGCAGGGACCACGGGGGACATTCAGTACTTC.

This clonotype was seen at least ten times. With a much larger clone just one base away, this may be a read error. CDR3 in amino acids: CASRSQETQYF. CDR3 in DNA: TGTGCCAGCAGGTCCCAAGAGACCCAGTACTTC. The chain employs TRBV28 and TRBJ2-5; D is unresolved. CDR3 length: 11 amino acids. Germline V lookup: CDR1 MDHEN, CDR2 SYDVKM. V was shortened by 6 bases and J by 1 base, with 3 bases between the two germline ends.

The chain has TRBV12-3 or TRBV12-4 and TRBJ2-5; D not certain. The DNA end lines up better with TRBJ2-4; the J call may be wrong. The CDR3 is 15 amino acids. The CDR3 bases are TGTGCCAGCAGTTTGTTTGCACAGGCCAAAAACATTCAGTACTTC. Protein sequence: CASSLFAQAKNIQYF.

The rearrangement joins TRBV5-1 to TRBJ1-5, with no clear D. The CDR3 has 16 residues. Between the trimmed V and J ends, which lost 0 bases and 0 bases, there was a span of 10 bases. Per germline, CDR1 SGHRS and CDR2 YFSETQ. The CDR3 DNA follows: TGCGCCAGCAGCTTGGCAGGCAGTCATAGCAATCAGCCCCAGCATTTT. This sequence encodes CASSLAGSHSNQPQHF.

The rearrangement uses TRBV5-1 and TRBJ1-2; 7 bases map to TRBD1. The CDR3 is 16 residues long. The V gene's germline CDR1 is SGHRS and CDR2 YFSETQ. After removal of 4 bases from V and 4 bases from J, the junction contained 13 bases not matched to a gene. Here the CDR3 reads CASSVLGTDSIYGYTF. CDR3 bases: TGCGCCAGCAGCGTCCTAGGGACAGACTCCATCTATGGCTACACCTTC.

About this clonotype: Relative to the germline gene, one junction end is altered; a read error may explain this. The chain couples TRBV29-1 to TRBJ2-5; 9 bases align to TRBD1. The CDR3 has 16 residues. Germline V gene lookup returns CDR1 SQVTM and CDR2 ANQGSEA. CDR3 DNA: TGCAGCGTCGAAGTACCCATCGGGACAGGGATGGGGGAGCAGTACTTC. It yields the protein CSVEVPIGTGMGEQYF.

As DNA, the CDR3 is TGTGCCAGCAGCTTAGGGGTTACGGGGGAGAGTGAAAAACTGTTTTTT. It is translated as CASSLGVTGESEKLFF. The V gene is TRBV7-2, the J gene TRBJ1-4, with D tentatively TRBD1 (5 bases). Looked up from germline, CDR1 is SGHTA and CDR2 is FQGNSA. The V gene lost 1 base and the J gene lost 7 bases, with 16 bases spanning the gap. CDR3 length: 16 amino acids.

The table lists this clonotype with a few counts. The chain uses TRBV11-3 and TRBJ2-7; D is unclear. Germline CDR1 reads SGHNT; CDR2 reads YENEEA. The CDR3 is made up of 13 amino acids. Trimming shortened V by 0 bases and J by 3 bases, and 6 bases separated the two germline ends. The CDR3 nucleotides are TGTGCCAGCAGCTTAGACACCTTCTACGAGCAGTACTTC. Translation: CASSLDTFYEQYF.

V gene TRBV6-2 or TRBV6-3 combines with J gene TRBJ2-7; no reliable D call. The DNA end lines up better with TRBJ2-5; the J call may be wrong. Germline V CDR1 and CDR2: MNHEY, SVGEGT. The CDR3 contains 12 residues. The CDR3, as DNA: TGTGCCAGCAGTTACCCGGTCCGGACCCAGTACTTC. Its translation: CASSYPVRTQYF.

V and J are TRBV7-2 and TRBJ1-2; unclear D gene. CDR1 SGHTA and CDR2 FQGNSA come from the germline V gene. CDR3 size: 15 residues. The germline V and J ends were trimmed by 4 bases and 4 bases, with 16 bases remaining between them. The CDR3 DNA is TGTGCCAGCAGCTCCTATATGACCGGAGGCTATGGCTACACCTTC. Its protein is CASSSYMTGGYGYTF.

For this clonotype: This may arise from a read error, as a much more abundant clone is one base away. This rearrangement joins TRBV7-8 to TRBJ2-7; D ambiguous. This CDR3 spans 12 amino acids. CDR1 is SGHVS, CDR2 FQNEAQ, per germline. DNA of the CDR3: TGTGCCGGCAGCTTTTACTCCTACGAGCAGTACTTC. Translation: CAGSFYSYEQYF.

CDR3 DNA sequence: TGTGCCAGCAGCTCCAGGGTTTCTGAAGCTTTCTTT. It codes for CASSSRVSEAFF. This chain joins TRBV7-9 and TRBJ1-1, with a tentative D call TRBD1 (5 bases). The CDR3 runs to 12 residues. Germline assignment: CDR1 SEHNR and CDR2 FQNEAQ (reference sequence). Between the trimmed V and J ends, which lost 4 bases and 6 bases, there was a span of 9 bases.

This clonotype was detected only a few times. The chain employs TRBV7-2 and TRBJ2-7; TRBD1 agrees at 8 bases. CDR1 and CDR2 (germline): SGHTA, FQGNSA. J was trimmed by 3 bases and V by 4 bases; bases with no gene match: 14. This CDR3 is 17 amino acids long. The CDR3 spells CASSSGQGLFYDYEQYF. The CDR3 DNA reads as TGTGCCAGCAGCTCCGGACAGGGATTATTTTACGACTACGAGCAGTACTTC.

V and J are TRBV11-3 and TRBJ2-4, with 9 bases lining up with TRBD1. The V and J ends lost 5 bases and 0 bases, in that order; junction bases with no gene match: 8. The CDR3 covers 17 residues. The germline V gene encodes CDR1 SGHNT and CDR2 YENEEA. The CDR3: CASSGRTGELAKNIQYF. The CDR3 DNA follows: TGTGCCAGCAGCGGCAGGACAGGGGAACTAGCCAAAAACATTCAGTACTTC.

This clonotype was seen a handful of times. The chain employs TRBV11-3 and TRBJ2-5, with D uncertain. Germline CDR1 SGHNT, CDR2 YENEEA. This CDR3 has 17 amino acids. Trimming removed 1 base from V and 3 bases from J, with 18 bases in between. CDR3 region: CASSLGRTLLFKETQYF. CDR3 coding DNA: TGTGCCAGCAGCTTAGGCCGGACGCTACTTTTTAAAGAGACCCAGTACTTC.

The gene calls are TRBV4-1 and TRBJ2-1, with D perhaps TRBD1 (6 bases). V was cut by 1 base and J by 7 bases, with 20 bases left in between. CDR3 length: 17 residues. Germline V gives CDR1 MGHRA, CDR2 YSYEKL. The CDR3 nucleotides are TGCGCCAGCAGCCAAGGTCCCCGGGACATCCTACAGAATGAGCAGTTCTTC. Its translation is CASSQGPRDILQNEQFF.

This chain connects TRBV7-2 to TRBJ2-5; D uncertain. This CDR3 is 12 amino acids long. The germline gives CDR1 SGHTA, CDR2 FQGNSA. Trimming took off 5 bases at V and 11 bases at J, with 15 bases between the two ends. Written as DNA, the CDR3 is TGTGCCAGCAGCCACGGGTCGGGTGAGCAGTACTTC. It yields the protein CASSHGSGEQYF.

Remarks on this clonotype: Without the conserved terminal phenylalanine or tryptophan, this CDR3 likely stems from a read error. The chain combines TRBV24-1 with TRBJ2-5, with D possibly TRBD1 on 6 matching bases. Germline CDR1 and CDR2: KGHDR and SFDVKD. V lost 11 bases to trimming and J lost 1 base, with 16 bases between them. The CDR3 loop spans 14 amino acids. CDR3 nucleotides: TGTGCCAGGACGGGACAAGTGGCCCAAGAGACCCAGTACTAC. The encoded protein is CARTGQVAQETQYY.

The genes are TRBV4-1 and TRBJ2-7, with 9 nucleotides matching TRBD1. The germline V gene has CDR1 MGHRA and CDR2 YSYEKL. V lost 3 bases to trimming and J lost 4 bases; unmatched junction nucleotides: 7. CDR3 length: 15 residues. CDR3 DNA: TGCGCCAGCAGCCATACCGGGACAGGGCTTTACGAGCAGTACTTC. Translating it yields CASSHTGTGLYEQYF.

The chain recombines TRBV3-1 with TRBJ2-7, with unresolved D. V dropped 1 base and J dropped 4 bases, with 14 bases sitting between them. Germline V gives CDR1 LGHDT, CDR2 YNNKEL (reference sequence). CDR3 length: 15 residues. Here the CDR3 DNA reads TGTGCCAGCAGCCAAGTCCCTACGGCTAATTACGAGCAGTACTTC. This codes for CASSQVPTANYEQYF.

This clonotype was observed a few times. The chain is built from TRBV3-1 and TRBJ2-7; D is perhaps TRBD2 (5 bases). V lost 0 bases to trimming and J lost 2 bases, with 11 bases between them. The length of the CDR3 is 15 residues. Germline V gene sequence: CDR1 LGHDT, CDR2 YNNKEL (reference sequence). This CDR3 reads CASSQDFLAAYEQYF. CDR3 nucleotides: TGTGCCAGCAGCCAAGACTTCCTAGCAGCCTACGAGCAGTACTTC.

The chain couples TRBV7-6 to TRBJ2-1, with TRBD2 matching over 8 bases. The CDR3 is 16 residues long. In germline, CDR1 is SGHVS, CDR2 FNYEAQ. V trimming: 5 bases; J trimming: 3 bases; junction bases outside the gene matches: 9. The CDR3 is CASSPIERGYYNEQFF. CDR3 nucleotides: TGTGCCAGCAGCCCCATTGAGCGGGGGTACTACAATGAGCAGTTCTTC.

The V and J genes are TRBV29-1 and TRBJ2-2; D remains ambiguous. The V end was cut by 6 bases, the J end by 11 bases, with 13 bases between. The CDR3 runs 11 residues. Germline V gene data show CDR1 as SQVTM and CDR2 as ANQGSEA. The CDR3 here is CSVWMRRELFF. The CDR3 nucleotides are TGCAGCGTGTGGATGCGTCGAGAGCTGTTTTTT.

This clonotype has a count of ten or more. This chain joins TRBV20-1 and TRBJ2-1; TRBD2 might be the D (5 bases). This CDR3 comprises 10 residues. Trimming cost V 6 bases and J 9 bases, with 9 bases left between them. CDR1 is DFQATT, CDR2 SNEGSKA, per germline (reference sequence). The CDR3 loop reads CSAGRGEQFF. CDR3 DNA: TGCAGTGCCGGCCGGGGTGAGCAGTTCTTC.